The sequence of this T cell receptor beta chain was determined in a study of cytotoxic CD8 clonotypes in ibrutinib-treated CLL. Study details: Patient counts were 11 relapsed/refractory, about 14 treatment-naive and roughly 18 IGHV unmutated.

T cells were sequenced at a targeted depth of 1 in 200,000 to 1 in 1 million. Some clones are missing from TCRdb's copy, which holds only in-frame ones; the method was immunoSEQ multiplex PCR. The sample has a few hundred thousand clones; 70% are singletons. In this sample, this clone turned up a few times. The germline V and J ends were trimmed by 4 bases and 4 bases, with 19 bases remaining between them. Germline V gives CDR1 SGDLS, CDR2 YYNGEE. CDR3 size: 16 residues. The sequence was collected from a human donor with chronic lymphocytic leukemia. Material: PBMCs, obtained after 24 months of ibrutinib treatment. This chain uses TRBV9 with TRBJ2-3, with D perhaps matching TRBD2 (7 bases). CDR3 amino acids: CASSSHPGGRSDTQYF. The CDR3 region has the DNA TGTGCCAGCAGCTCCCACCCGGGGGGCCGGTCAGATACGCAGTATTTT.